Sequencing of this TCR beta chain was carried out in a study of blood T cell repertoires in COVID-19. Overall study: Italy, Spain and the United States were the sources of the convalescent and acute COVID-19 samples.

The data were produced by immunoSEQ multiplex PCR, yet TCRdb's version contains in-frame clones alone and is incomplete. The sample holds about 200,000 clones, approximately 84% seen once. This clone has a single count. This receptor was obtained from a man older than 75 with acute or convalescent COVID-19. Sample: peripheral blood.

The CDR3 protein is CAWREANNEKLFF. The DNA of the CDR3 is TGTGCCTGGAGGGAGGCGAATAATGAAAAACTGTTTTTT. The J gene is TRBJ1-4, the V gene TRBV30; D gene ambiguous. Germline V gene lookup returns CDR1 GTSNPN and CDR2 SVGIG (reference sequence). This CDR3 spans 13 amino acids. V was clipped by 3 bases and J by 4 bases, with 9 bases between them. Combining the CDR3 with reference TRBV30 and TRBJ1-4 gives the whole variable domain SQTIHQWPATLVQPVGSPLSLECTVEGTSNPNLYWYRQAAGRGLQLLFYSVGIGQISSEVPQNLSASRPQDRQFILSSKKLLLSDSGFYLCAWREANNEKLFFGSGTQLSVL.